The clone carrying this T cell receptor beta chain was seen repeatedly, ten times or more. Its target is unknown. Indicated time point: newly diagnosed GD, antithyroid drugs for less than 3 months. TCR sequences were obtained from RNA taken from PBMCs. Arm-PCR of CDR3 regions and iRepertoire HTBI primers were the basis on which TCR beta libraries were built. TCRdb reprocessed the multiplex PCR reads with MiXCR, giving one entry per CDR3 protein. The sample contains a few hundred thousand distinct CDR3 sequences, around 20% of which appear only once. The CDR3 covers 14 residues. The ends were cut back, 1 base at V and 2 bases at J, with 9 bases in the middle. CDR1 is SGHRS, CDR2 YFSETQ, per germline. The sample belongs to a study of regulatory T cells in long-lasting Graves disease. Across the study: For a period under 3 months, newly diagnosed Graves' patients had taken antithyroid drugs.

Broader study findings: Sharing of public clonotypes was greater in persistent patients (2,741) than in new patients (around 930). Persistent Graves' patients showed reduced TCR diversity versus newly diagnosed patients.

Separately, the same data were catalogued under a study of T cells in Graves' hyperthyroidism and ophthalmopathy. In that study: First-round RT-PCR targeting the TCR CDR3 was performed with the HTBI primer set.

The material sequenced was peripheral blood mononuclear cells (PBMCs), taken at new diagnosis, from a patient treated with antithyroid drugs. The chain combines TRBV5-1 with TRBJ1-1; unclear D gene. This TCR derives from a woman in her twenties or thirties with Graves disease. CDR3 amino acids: CASSLRVANTEAFF. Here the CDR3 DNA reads TGCGCCAGCAGCTTGCGGGTCGCAAACACTGAAGCTTTCTTT.